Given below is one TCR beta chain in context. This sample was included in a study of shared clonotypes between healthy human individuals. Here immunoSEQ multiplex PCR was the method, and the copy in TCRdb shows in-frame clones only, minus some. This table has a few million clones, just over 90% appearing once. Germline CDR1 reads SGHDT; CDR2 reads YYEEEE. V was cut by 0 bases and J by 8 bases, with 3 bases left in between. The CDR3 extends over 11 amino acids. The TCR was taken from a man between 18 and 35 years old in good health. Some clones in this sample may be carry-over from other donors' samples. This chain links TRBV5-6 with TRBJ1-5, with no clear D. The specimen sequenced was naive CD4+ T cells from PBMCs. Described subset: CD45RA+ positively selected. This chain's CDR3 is CASSLGEPQHF. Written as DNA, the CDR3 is TGTGCCAGCAGCTTGGGGGAGCCCCAGCATTTT. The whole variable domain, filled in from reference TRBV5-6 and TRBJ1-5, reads DAGVTQSPTHLIKTRGQQVTLRCSPKSGHDTVSWYQQALGQGPQFIFQYYEEEERQRGNFPDRFSGHQFPNYSSELNVNALLLGDSALYLCASSLGEPQHFGDGTRLSIL.